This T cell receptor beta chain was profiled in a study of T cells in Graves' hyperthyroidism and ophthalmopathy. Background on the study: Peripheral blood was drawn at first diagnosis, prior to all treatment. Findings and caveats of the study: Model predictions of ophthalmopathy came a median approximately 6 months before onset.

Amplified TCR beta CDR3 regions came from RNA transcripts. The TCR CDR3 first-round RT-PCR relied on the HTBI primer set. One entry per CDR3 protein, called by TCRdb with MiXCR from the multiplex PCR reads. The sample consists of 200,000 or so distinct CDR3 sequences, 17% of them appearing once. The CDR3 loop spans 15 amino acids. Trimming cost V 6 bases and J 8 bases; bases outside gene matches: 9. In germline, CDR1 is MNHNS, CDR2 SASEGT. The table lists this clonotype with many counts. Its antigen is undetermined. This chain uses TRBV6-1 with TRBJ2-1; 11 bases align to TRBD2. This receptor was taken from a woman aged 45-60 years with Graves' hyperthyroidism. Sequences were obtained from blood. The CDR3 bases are TGTGCCAGCAGGGATAGCGGGAGGGCTCGCGATGAGCAGTTCTTC. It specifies CASRDSGRARDEQFF.